The TCR beta chain described here comes from a study of Graves' ophthalmopathy and Graves' hyperthyroidism. RNA served as the template for amplifying TCR beta CDR3 regions. Second-round multiplex PCR followed a first-round RT-PCR using HTBI primers. A single record per CDR3 protein comes from TCRdb applying MiXCR to the multiplex PCR reads. The sample records approximately 540,000 distinct CDR3 sequences, less than 40% being singletons. The study's findings and limits: Its predictions of ophthalmopathy progression gave the model almost 71% sensitivity and 72.22% specificity.

Excluded were patients with other autoimmune diseases, uncontrolled infections, pregnancy or lactation. This clonotype was counted ten times or more. Its specificity is unknown. What was sequenced was peripheral blood or thyroid tissue (not recorded which). The sequence came from an adult man with Graves' hyperthyroidism.

CDR3 sequence: CSASSQAGLNSPLHF. In DNA, the CDR3 is TGCAGTGCTAGTTCCCAGGCCGGGCTAAATTCACCCCTCCACTTT. J is TRBJ1-6 and V is TRBV20-1; D unclear. The CDR3 is made up of 15 amino acids. Germline V gene sequence: CDR1 DFQATT, CDR2 SNEGSKA (reference sequence). Deletions cut 3 bases from V and 7 bases from J, with 16 bases between.